This T cell receptor beta chain originates from a study of blood T cell repertoires in COVID-19. TCRdb keeps only in-frame clones here, not all; method: immunoSEQ multiplex PCR. The sample records 350,000 to 550,000 clones, nearly 90% being singletons. The CDR3 is 15 amino acids. The specimen was PBMCs or T cells enriched from blood (not recorded which). The V and J genes are TRBV12-2 and TRBJ2-1; TRBD2 is the table's D call and was not checked against the DNA. TRBV12-2 is a known pseudogene. The sequence came from a woman between 18 and 30 years old with acute COVID-19. The CDR3 nucleotides are TGTGCAAGTCGCTTAGCCCCGGGACCAGCGGGTGAGCAGTTCTTC. Its translation: CASRLAPGPAGEQFF.